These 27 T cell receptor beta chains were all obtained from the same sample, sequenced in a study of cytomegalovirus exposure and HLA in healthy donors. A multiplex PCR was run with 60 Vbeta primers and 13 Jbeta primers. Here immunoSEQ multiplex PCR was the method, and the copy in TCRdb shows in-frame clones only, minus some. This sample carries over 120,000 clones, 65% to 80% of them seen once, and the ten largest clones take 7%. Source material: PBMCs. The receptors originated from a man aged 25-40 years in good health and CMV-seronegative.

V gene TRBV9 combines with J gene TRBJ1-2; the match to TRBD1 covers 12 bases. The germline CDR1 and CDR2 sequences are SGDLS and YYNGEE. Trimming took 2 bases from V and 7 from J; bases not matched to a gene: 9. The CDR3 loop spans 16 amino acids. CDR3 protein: CASSVRDRGRKSGYTF. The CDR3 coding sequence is TGTGCCAGCAGCGTCCGGGACAGGGGGCGCAAGAGTGGCTACACCTTC.

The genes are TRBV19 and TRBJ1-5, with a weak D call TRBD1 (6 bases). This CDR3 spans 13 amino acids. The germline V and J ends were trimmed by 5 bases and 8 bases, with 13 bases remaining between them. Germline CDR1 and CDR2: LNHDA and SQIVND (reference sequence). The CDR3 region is CASSRGGRKPQHF. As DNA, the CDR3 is TGTGCCAGTAGTCGGGGGGGCAGGAAGCCCCAGCATTTT.

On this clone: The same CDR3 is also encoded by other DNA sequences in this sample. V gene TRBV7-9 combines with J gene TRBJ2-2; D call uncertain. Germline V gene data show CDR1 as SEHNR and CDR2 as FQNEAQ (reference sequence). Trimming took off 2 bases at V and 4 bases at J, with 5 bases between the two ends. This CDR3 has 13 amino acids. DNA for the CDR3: TGTGCCAGCAGCTTAACGGGCACCGGGGAGCTGTTTTTT. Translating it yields CASSLTGTGELFF.

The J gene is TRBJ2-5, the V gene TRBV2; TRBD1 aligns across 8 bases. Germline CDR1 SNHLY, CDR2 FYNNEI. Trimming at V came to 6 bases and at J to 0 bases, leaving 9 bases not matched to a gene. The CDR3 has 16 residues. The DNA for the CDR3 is TGTGCCAGCAGGGGACAGGATAATTGGTACCAAGAGACCCAGTACTTC. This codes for CASRGQDNWYQETQYF.

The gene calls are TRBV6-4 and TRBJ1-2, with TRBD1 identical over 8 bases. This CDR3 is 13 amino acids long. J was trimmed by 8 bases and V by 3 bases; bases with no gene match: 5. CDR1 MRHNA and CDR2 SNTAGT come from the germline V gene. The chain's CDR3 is CASSEGTGDGYTF. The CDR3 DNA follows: TGTGCCAGCAGTGAAGGGACAGGAGACGGCTACACCTTC.

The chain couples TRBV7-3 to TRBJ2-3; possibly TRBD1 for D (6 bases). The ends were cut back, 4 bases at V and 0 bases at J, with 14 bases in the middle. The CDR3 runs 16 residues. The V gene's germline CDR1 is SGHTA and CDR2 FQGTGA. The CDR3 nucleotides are TGTGCCAGCAGCTCGACAGGACCGACTAGCACAGATACGCAGTATTTT. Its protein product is CASSSTGPTSTDTQYF.

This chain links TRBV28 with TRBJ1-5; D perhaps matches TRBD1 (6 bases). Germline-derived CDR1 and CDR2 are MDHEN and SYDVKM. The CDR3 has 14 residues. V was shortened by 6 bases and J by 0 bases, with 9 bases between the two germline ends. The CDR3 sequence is CASRDRTSNQPQHF. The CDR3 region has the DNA TGTGCCAGCAGGGACAGAACTAGCAATCAGCCCCAGCATTTT. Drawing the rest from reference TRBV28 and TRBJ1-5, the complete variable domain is DVKVTQSSRYLVKRTGEKVFLECVQDMDHENMFWYRQDPGLGLRLIYFSYDVKMKEKGDIPEGYSVSREKKERFSLILESASTNQTSMYLCASRDRTSNQPQHFGDGTRLSIL.

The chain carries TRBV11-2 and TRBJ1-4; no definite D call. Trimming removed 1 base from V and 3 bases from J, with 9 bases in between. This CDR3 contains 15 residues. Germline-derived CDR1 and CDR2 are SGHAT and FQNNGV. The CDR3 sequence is CASSLGGQANEKLFF. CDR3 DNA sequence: TGTGCCAGCAGCTTAGGTGGGCAGGCTAATGAAAAACTGTTTTTT. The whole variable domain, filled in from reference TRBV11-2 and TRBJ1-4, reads EAGVAQSPRYKIIEKRQSVAFWCNPISGHATLYWYQQILGQGPKLLIQFQNNGVVDDSQLPKDRFSAERLKGVDSTLKIQPAKLEDSAVYLCASSLGGQANEKLFFGSGTQLSVL.

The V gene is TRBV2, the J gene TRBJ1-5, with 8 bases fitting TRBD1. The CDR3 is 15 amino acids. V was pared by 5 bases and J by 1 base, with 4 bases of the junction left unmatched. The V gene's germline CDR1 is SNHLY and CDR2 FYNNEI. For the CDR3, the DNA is TGTGCCAGCAGTTGGACAGGGAACAGCAATCAGCCCCAGCATTTT. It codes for CASSWTGNSNQPQHF.

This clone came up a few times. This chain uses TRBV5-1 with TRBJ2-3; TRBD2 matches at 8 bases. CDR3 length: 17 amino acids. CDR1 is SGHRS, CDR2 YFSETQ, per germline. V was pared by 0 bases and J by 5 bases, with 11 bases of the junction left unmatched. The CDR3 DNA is TGCGCCAGCAGCTTGGGGCTAGCGGGTGTAGGTATAGATACGCAGTATTTT. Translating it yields CASSLGLAGVGIDTQYF.

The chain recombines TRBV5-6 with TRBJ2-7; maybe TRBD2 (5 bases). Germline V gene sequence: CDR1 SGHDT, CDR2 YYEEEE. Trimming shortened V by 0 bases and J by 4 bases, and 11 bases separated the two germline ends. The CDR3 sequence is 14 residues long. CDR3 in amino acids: CASSLDPGYYEQYF. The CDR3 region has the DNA TGTGCCAGCAGCTTGGATCCGGGGTATTACGAGCAGTACTTC.

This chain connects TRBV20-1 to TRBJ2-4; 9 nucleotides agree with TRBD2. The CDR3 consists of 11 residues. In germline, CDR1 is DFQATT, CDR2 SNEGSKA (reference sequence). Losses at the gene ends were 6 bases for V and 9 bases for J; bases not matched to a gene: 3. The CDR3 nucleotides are TGCAGTGCCTGGACTAGCGTCATTCAGTACTTC. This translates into CSAWTSVIQYF.

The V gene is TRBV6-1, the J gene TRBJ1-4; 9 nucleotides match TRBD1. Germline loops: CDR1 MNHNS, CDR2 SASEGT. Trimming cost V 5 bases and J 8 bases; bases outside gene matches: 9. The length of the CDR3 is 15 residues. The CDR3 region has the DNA TGTGCCAGCAGTTTACCGGGACAGGGAGACGAAAAACTGTTTTTT. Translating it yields CASSLPGQGDEKLFF.

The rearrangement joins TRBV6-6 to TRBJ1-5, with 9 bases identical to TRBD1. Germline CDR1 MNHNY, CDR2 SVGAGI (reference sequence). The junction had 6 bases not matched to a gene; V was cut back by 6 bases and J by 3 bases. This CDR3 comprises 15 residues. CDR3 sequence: CASRNRDRDNQPQHF. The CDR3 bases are TGTGCCAGCAGAAACCGGGACAGGGACAATCAGCCCCAGCATTTT.

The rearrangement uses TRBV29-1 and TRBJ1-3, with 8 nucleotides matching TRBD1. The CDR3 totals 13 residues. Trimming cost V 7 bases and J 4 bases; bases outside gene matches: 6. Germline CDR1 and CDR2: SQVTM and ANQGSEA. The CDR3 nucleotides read TGCAGCGGCAGGACAGGGAACGGAAACACCATATATTTT. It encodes CSGRTGNGNTIYF.

The CDR3 DNA reads as TGTGCCAGCAGCTTGTTAGCACCTAGCGGGGGGGCCGGGGAGCTGTTTTTT. Residues: CASSLLAPSGGAGELFF. The chain uses TRBV5-5 and TRBJ2-2, with 12 bases identical to TRBD2. J was trimmed by 6 bases and V by 1 base; bases with no gene match: 7. CDR3 length: 17 residues. CDR1 is SGHKS, CDR2 YYEKEE, per germline (reference sequence).

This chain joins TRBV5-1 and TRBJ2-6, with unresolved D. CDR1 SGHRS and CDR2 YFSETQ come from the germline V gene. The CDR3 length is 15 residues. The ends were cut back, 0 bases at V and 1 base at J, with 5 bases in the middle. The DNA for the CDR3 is TGCGCCAGCAGCTTGGAAACTTCTGGGGCCAACGTCCTGACTTTC. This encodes CASSLETSGANVLTF.

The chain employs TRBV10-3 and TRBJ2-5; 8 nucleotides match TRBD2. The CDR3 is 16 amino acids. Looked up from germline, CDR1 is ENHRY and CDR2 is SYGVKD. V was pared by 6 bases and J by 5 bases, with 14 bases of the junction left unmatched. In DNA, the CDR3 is TGTGCCATCAGAAATTCCTTAAGCGGGGGAGGTGAGACCCAGTACTTC. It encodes CAIRNSLSGGGETQYF.

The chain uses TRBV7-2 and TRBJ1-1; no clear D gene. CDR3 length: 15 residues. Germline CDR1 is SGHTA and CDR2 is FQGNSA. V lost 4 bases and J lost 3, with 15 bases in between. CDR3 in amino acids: CASSSSPGLDTEAFF. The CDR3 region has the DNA TGTGCCAGCAGCTCCTCTCCGGGTTTGGACACTGAAGCTTTCTTT.

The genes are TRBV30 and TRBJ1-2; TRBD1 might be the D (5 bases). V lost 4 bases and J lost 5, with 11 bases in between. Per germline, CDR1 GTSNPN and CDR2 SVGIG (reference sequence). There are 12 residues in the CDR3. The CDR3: CAWNPGVYGYTF. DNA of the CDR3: TGTGCCTGGAATCCGGGGGTATATGGCTACACCTTC.

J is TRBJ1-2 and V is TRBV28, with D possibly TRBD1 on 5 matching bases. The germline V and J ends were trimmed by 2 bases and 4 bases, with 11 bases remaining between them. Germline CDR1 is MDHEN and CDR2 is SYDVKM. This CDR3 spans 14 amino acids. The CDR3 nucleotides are TGTGCCAGCAGTTTACTCACGGGGGGCTATGGCTACACCTTC. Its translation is CASSLLTGGYGYTF.

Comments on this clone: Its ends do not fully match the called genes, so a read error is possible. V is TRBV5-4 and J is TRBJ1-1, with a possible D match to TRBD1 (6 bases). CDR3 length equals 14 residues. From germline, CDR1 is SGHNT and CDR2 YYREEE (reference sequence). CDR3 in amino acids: CANSSRYRDTEAFF. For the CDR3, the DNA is TGTGCCAACAGCTCAAGGTACAGGGACACTGAAGCTTTCTTT.

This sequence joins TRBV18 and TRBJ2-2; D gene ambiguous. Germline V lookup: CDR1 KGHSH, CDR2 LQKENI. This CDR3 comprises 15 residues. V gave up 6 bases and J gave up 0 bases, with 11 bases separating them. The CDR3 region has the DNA TGTGCCAGCTCTACGACATTCGCGAACACCGGGGAGCTGTTTTTT. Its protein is CASSTTFANTGELFF.

The CDR3 nucleotides read TGTGCCAGCAGTGGTATCCGGGACAGCGATACCTACGAGCAGTACTTC. It specifies CASSGIRDSDTYEQYF. The J gene is TRBJ2-7, the V gene TRBV25-1, with TRBD1 matching over 7 bases. Germline V gene lookup returns CDR1 MGHDK and CDR2 SYGVNS. This CDR3 contains 16 residues. Trimming at V came to 4 bases and at J to 2 bases, leaving 11 bases not matched to a gene.

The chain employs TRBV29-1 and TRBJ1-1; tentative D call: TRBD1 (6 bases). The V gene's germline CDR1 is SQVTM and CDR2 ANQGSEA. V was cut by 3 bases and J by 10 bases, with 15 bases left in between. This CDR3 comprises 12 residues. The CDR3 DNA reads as TGCAGCGTTGATGGCGGGGGCGTGGCAGCTTTCTTT. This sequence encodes CSVDGGGVAAFF. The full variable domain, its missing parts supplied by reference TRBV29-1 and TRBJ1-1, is SAVISQKPSRDICQRGTSLTIQCQVDSQVTMMFWYRQQPGQSLTLIATANQGSEATYESGFVIDKFPISRPNLTFSTLTVSNMSPEDSSIYLCSVDGGGVAAFFGQGTRLTVV.

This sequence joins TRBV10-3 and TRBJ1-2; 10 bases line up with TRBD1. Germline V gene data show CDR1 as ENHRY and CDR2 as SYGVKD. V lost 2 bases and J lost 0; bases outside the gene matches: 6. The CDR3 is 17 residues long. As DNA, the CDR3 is TGTGCCATCAGTGAGCCGGGACAGGGGAATCCTAACTATGGCTACACCTTC. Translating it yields CAISEPGQGNPNYGYTF.

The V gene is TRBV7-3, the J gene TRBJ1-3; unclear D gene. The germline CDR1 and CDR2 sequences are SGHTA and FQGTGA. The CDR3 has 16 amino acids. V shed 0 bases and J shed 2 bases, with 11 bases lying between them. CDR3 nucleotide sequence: TGTGCCAGCAGCTTAACAAGGTCCGGGGCTGGAAACACCATATATTTT. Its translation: CASSLTRSGAGNTIYF.